This TCR beta chain was sequenced in a study of neurological immune-mediated disorders. Whole-study results and caveats: Private repertoires in all groups were suggested by the finding that expanded clones across subjects shared no CDR3 amino acid sequences.

A blood bank in Maryland, USA, provided the volunteers who served as healthy controls. This clonotype was seen repeatedly, ten times or more. Its matching antigen is unknown. The V gene end was trimmed by 5 bases and the J gene end by 2 bases; junction bases not matched to a gene: 7. CDR1 SEHNR and CDR2 FQNEAQ come from the germline V gene (reference sequence). The CDR3 extends over 17 amino acids. Template-switch 5'RACE cDNA synthesis added a 10-nucleotide unique molecular identifier. A single run covered 15-18 subjects with over 160 million TCR-beta sequences. MiXCR, run by TCRdb on the 5' RACE reads, gives a single entry per CDR3 protein. The profile shows 40,000 or so distinct CDR3 sequences, 6% to 8.5% of them singletons.

This chain connects TRBV7-9 to TRBJ2-6, with TRBD1 matching 9 bases. Sequenced material: PBMCs. The sequence came from a woman aged 40 to 55 in good health. The CDR3 DNA reads as TGTGCCAGCAGCCAACCGGACAGGGGTGCTGGGGCCAACGTCCTGACTTTC. Protein: CASSQPDRGAGANVLTF.